The T cell receptor beta chain under discussion was sequenced for a study of cytomegalovirus exposure and HLA in healthy donors. Study in general: Findings of an earlier analysis included around 120 million unique TCR beta sequences from 170 million or so T cells. Notes on the study in general: In an earlier analysis, about 87% or about 30%: the productive usage of most TCR beta V segments. Later work found that TCR association rates differed between HLA loci; DRB1 had the most and HLA-C the fewest. TCR beta sequences numbering around 15,000 were associated with HLA alleles at 0.05 false discovery rate in a later analysis.

Comments on this clone: Antigen: not known.

PCR was performed using 60 Vbeta and 13 Jbeta primers. Sequenced by immunoSEQ multiplex PCR; TCRdb stores in-frame clones only, minus some. The table has about 160,000 clones, approximately 75% seen once. V lost 6 bases to trimming and J lost 1 base, with 9 bases between them. This CDR3 comprises 13 residues. Per the germline V gene, CDR1 is SNHLY and CDR2 is FYNNEI. V is TRBV2 and J is TRBJ1-2; D possibly corresponds to TRBD1 (6 bases). This sequence originates from a man aged 25-45 years in good health and CMV-seropositive. The sample comprised PBMCs. The DNA of the CDR3 is TGTGCCAGCAGAGAACAGGGTAACTATGGCTACACCTTC. Translating it yields CASREQGNYGYTF.